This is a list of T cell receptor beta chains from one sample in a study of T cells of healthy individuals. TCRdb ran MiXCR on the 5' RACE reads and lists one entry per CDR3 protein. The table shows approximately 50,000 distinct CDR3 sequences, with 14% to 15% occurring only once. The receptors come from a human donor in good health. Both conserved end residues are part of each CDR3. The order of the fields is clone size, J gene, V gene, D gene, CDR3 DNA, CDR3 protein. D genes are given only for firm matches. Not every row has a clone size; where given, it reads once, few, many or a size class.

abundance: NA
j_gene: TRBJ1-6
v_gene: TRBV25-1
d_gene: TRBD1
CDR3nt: TGTGCCAGCAGGGGACAGCCGAGCTCCTATAATTCACCCCTCCACTTT
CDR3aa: CASRGQPSSYNSPLHF

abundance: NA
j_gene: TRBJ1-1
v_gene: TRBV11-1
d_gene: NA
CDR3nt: TGTGCCAGCAGCTCTGGGTCCACTGAAGCTTTCTTT
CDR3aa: CASSSGSTEAFF

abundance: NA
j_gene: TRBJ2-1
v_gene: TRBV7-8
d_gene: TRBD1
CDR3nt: TGTGCCAGCAGCCCAGGCAGGGACAGGGGGAATGAGCAGTTCTTC
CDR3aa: CASSPGRDRGNEQFF

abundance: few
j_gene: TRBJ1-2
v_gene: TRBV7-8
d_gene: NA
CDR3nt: TGTGCCAGCAGCTTAGTAGGGACCGGACCTGGCTATGGCTACACCTTC
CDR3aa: CASSLVGTGPGYGYTF

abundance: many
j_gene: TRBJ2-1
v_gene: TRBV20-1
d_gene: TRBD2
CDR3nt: TGCAGTGCGGGACTAGCGGGAGGGAATGAGCAGTTCTTC
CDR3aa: CSAGLAGGNEQFF

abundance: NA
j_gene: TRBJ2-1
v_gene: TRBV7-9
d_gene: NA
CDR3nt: TGTGCCAGCAGCTTAGCAGACTTTTTTAGGGACAATGAGCAGTTCTTC
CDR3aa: CASSLADFFRDNEQFF

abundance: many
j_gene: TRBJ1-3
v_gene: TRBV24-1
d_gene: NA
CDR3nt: TGTGCCACCAGCAGGGGTTCCGGAAACACCATATATTTT
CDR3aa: CATSRGSGNTIYF

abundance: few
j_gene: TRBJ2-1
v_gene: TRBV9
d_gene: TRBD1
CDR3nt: TGTGCCAGCAGCTCCGGACAGGGGGCGAATAATGAGCAGTTCTTC
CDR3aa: CASSSGQGANNEQFF

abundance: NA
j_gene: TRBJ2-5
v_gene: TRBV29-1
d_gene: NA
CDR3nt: TGCAGCGTTGAATCGCCGGGGTCCGAGACCCAGTACTTC
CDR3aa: CSVESPGSETQYF

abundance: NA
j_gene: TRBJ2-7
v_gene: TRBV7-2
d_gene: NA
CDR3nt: TGTGCCAGCAGCTTTGGTGGGTCCGACTACGAGCAGTACTTC
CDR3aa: CASSFGGSDYEQYF

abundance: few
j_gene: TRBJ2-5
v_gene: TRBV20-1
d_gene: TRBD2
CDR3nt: TGCAGTGCTAGAGTGTTAAGGAACCCGACTAGCTACCAAGAGACCCAGTACTTC
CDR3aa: CSARVLRNPTSYQETQYF

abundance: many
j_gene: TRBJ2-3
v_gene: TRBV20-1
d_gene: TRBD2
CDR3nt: TGCAGTGCTAGAGATCGGACTAGCGGGGGCCACACAGATACGCAGTATTTT
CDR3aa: CSARDRTSGGHTDTQYF

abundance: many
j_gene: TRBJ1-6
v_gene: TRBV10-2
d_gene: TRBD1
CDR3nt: TGCGCCAGCAGTGAGTCGCCATGGACAGGGTACTCACCCCTCCACTTT
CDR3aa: CASSESPWTGYSPLHF

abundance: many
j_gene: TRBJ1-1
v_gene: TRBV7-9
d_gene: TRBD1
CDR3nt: TGTGCCAGCAGCTTATATTTCTTCCGGGACAGGGAAAGGAACACTGAAGCTTTCTTT
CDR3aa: CASSLYFFRDRERNTEAFF

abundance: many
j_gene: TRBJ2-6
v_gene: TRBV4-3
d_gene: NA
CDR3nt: TGCGCCAGCAGCCAGGCACAGGCAACGGGGGCCAACGTCCTGACTTTC
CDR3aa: CASSQAQATGANVLTF

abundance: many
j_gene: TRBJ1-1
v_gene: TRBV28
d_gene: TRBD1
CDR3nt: TGTGCCAGCAGTTCCCCGGGACAGCAAGCTTTCTTT
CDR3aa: CASSSPGQQAFF

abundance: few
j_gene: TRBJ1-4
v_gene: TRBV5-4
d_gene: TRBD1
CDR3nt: TGTGCCAGCAGCTTAGGACAGGGTACTAATGAAAAACTGTTTTTT
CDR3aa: CASSLGQGTNEKLFF

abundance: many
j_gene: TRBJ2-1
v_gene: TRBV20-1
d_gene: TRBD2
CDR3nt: TGCAGGGGACTAGCGGGGGACAATGAGCAGTTCTTC
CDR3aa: CRGLAGDNEQFF

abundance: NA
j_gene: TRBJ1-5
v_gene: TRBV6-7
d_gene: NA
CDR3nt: TGTGCCAGCAGCCAGTCTCTTGGACAGACTTTTAGCAATCAGCCCCAGCATTTT
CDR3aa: CASSQSLGQTFSNQPQHF

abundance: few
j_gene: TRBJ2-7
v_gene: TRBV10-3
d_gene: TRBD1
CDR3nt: TGTGCCATCACCACCGGACAGGGAGAAGAGCAGTACTTC
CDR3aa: CAITTGQGEEQYF

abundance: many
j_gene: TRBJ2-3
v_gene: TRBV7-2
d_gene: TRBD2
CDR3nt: TGTGCCAGCAGCTCAGATAGCGGGAGACTGCGAGATACGCAGTATTTT
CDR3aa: CASSSDSGRLRDTQYF

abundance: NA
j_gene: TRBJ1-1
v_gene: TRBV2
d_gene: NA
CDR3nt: TGTGCCAGCAGTGAACCGCGAAGGACTGAAGCTTTCTTT
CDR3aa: CASSEPRRTEAFF

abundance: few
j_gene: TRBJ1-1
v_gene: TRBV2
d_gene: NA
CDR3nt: TGTGCCAGCAGTGAAGAGGTCACTGAAGCTTTCTTT
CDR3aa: CASSEEVTEAFF

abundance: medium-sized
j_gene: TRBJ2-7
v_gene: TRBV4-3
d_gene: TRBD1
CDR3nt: TGCGCCAGCAGCCCAGAGGTTGCAGGGGGTAACGACGAGCAGTACTTC
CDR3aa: CASSPEVAGGNDEQYF

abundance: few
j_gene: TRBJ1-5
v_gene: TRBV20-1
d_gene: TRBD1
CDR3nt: TGCAGTGCTAGTTCCCTGCCAGGGGGTTATAGCAATCAGCCCCAGCATTTT
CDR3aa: CSASSLPGGYSNQPQHF

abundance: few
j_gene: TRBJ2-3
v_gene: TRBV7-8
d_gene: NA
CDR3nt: TGTGCCAGCAGCATCCTACTAGCAGATACGCAGTATTTT
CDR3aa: CASSILLADTQYF

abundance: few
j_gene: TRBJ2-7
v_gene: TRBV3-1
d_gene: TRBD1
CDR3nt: TGTGCCAGCAGCCGAGACAGGGAACCGTTTTACGAGCAGTACTTC
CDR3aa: CASSRDREPFYEQYF

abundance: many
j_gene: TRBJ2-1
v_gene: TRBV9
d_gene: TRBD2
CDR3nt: TGTGCCAGCAGCGTAGTCGGACTAGCCGAATCCGATGAGCAGTTCTTC
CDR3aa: CASSVVGLAESDEQFF

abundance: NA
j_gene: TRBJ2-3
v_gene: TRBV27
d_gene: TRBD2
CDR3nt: TGTGCCAGCAGCCTTATCCCCGGACTAGGCACAGATACGCAGTATTTT
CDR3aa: CASSLIPGLGTDTQYF

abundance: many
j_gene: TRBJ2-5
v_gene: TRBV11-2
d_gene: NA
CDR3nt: TGTGCCAGCAGCTTCGTTGGGACGGCAGAGACCCAGTACTTC
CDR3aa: CASSFVGTAETQYF

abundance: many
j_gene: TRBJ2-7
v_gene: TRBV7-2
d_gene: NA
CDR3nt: TGTGCCAGCAGCCCAGTAGGGGTTGTTTACTACGAGCAGTACTTC
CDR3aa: CASSPVGVVYYEQYF

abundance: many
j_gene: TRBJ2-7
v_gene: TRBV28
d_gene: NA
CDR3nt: TGTGCCAGCAGTTTGGGCTACGAGCAGTACTTC
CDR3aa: CASSLGYEQYF

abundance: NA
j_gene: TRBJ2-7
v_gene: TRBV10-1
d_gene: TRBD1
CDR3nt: TGCGCCAGCAGTGAGTCCGGACAGGGGTCCTACGAGCAGTACTTC
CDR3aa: CASSESGQGSYEQYF

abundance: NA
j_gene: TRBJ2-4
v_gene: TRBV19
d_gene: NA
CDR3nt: TGTGCCAGTAGTATCCCCCTTCTCAGGGGCTCAAACATTCAGTACTTC
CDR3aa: CASSIPLLRGSNIQYF

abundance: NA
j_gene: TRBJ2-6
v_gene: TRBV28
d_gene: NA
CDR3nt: TGTGCCAGCAGTTTATCAGGGAATGGGGCCAACGTCCTGACTTTC
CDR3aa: CASSLSGNGANVLTF

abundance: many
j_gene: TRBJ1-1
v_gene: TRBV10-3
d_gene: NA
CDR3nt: TGTGCCATTTCCCGGGACGCGAGGGCTGATTTCTTT
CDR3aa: CAISRDARADFF

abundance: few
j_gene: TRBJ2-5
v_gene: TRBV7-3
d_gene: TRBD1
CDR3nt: TGTGCCAGCAGCTTTAGGGACAGGGGGATCCAAGAGACCCAGTACTTC
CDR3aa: CASSFRDRGIQETQYF